This entry describes one T cell receptor (beta chain). TCRdb passed the RT-PCR reads through MiXCR, listing each CDR3 protein once. Of about 530,000 distinct CDR3 sequences in the sample, 13% were seen once. The ends were cut back, 0 bases at V and 6 bases at J, with 16 bases in the middle. In germline, CDR1 is SGDLS, CDR2 YYNGEE. The CDR3 is 15 amino acids. The entry originates in a study of response to subunit inactivated influenza vaccine. The chain combines TRBV9 with TRBJ2-7; tentative D call: TRBD1 (5 bases). The sequence was collected from a man aged 50 to 60 who received an inactivated influenza vaccine. Material: PBMCs from blood, obtained 40 to 50 days after vaccination. CDR3 in DNA: TGTGCCAGCAGCGTAGATTCTGACAGCCTCGGCGAGCAGTACTTC. This gives the protein CASSVDSDSLGEQYF.